This is a list of T cell receptor beta chains from one sample in a study of blood T cells in healthy people across ages. In TCRdb, the 5' RACE reads were re-called with MiXCR into one record per CDR3 protein. The repertoire holds 1.5 million to 2 million distinct CDR3 sequences, with about 31% as singletons. Sequencing used blood. Every receptor here comes from a woman aged 30 to 39 in good health. Both conserved end residues are part of each CDR3. Each record gives: V gene, J gene, clone size, D gene, CDR3 DNA, CDR3 protein. The D gene is left open where the match is weak. Some rows mark clone size as missing; the rest say once, few, many or name a class of expanded clone.

v_call: TRBV5-6
j_call: TRBJ2-5
clone_size: .
d_call: .
cdr3_nt: TGTGCCAGCAGCTCCTTGGGTGTTGAGACCCAGTACTTC
cdr3_aa: CASSSLGVETQYF

v_call: TRBV29-1
j_call: TRBJ2-1
clone_size: many
d_call: .
cdr3_nt: TGCAGCGTTGAAGGTGCAAACAATGAGCAGTTCTTC
cdr3_aa: CSVEGANNEQFF

v_call: TRBV20-1
j_call: TRBJ2-3
clone_size: few
d_call: TRBD2
cdr3_nt: TGCAGTGCCACTCCGGCGGGGGGGCCGACAGATACGCAGTATTTT
cdr3_aa: CSATPAGGPTDTQYF

v_call: TRBV28
j_call: TRBJ2-1
clone_size: .
d_call: TRBD2
cdr3_nt: TGTGCCAGCACGGGGGGGCCGAGGAATGAGCAGTTCTTC
cdr3_aa: CASTGGPRNEQFF

v_call: TRBV7-2
j_call: TRBJ2-1
clone_size: few
d_call: .
cdr3_nt: TGTGCCAGCAGCTCCCCCCGGGGGCTAGCGCCTTACAATGAGCAGTTCTTC
cdr3_aa: CASSSPRGLAPYNEQFF

v_call: TRBV9
j_call: TRBJ2-7
clone_size: few
d_call: .
cdr3_nt: TGTGCCAGCAGCGTAGAGGGGGTCACCTACGAGCAGTACTTC
cdr3_aa: CASSVEGVTYEQYF

v_call: TRBV5-1
j_call: TRBJ2-1
clone_size: once
d_call: .
cdr3_nt: TGCGCCAGCAGCTTGCGGAAGAGACAGGAGTACAATGAGCAGTTCTTC
cdr3_aa: CASSLRKRQEYNEQFF

v_call: TRBV14
j_call: TRBJ2-7
clone_size: few
d_call: TRBD2
cdr3_nt: TGTGCCAGCAGCCAAATGGGACTAGCGGGGGGCCATAACGAGCAGTACTTC
cdr3_aa: CASSQMGLAGGHNEQYF

v_call: TRBV7-2
j_call: TRBJ2-1
clone_size: few
d_call: .
cdr3_nt: TGTGCCAGCAGCCCGGCCAATGAGCGGTTCTTC
cdr3_aa: CASSPANERFF

v_call: TRBV11-2
j_call: TRBJ2-1
clone_size: few
d_call: .
cdr3_nt: TGTGCCAGCAGCTTAGATTTGGCCCCCCGGCCCCACAATGAGCAGTTCTTC
cdr3_aa: CASSLDLAPRPHNEQFF

v_call: TRBV20-1
j_call: TRBJ2-3
clone_size: .
d_call: TRBD2
cdr3_nt: TGCAGTGCTCAGCCGGGACTAGCGGGAGCGGACACGCAGTATTTT
cdr3_aa: CSAQPGLAGADTQYF

v_call: TRBV5-1
j_call: TRBJ2-1
clone_size: few
d_call: .
cdr3_nt: TGCGCCAGCAGCCACTTTCTAGGCTCCTACAATGAGCAGTTCTTC
cdr3_aa: CASSHFLGSYNEQFF

v_call: TRBV3-1
j_call: TRBJ2-7
clone_size: .
d_call: .
cdr3_nt: TGTGCCAGCACCCTTGCGGGGGGACAGGCCATCCCCTACGAGCAGTACTTC
cdr3_aa: CASTLAGGQAIPYEQYF

v_call: TRBV15
j_call: TRBJ2-7
clone_size: .
d_call: TRBD1
cdr3_nt: TGTGCCACCTCCCGCAACCAGGACAGGGGGTTGGGGGAGCAGTACTTC
cdr3_aa: CATSRNQDRGLGEQYF

v_call: TRBV30
j_call: TRBJ2-3
clone_size: .
d_call: .
cdr3_nt: TGTGCCTGGAGTGCTCCGATGGGTGCGCCAGATACGCAGTATTTT
cdr3_aa: CAWSAPMGAPDTQYF

v_call: TRBV29-1
j_call: TRBJ1-1
clone_size: .
d_call: TRBD1
cdr3_nt: TGCAGCGTTGGGACAGGGGGCGTTCGCACTGAAGCTTTCTTT
cdr3_aa: CSVGTGGVRTEAFF

v_call: TRBV12-3/TRBV12-4
j_call: TRBJ2-2
clone_size: .
d_call: TRBD2
cdr3_nt: TGTGCCAGTAGTTTAGAGCTCCTAGCGGGGGAGAACACCGGGGAGCTGTTTTTT
cdr3_aa: CASSLELLAGENTGELFF

v_call: TRBV29-1
j_call: TRBJ1-1
clone_size: few
d_call: .
cdr3_nt: TGCAGCGTGTACCCGAAAGTGGGAGCTTTCTTT
cdr3_aa: CSVYPKVGAFF

v_call: TRBV10-3
j_call: TRBJ1-5
clone_size: few
d_call: .
cdr3_nt: TGTGCCATCAGTGGGACTCCCATAATGGGGGGCAATCAGCCCCAGCATTTT
cdr3_aa: CAISGTPIMGGNQPQHF

v_call: TRBV7-7
j_call: TRBJ2-5
clone_size: few
d_call: .
cdr3_nt: TGTGCCAGCAGCTTAACTAGCAGGGGTCAAGAGACCCAGTACTTC
cdr3_aa: CASSLTSRGQETQYF

v_call: TRBV7-3
j_call: TRBJ2-1
clone_size: many
d_call: .
cdr3_nt: TGTGCCAGCAGCTCCGGACATACAGCCTACAATGAGCAGTTCTTC
cdr3_aa: CASSSGHTAYNEQFF

v_call: TRBV25-1
j_call: TRBJ2-3
clone_size: few
d_call: TRBD2
cdr3_nt: TGTGCCAGCAGTGAAAAGGAGGGCAGGGAGGGGACAGATACGCAGTATTTT
cdr3_aa: CASSEKEGREGTDTQYF

v_call: TRBV7-2
j_call: TRBJ2-1
clone_size: .
d_call: .
cdr3_nt: TGTGCCAGCAGCTTTTACCTAGAGTACAATGAGCAGTTCTTC
cdr3_aa: CASSFYLEYNEQFF

v_call: TRBV28
j_call: TRBJ1-5
clone_size: few
d_call: TRBD1
cdr3_nt: TGTGCCAGCAGTTCCACACAGGGGATAGCCTATCAGCCCCAGCATTTT
cdr3_aa: CASSSTQGIAYQPQHF

v_call: TRBV7-2
j_call: TRBJ1-4
clone_size: few
d_call: .
cdr3_nt: TGTGCCAGCAGCTCCGGAGGGCACGATGAAAAACTGTTTTTT
cdr3_aa: CASSSGGHDEKLFF

v_call: TRBV7-2
j_call: TRBJ2-7
clone_size: many
d_call: TRBD1
cdr3_nt: TGTGCCAGCAGCCAAGGGACAGGTCGCTACGAGCAGTACTTC
cdr3_aa: CASSQGTGRYEQYF

v_call: TRBV20-1
j_call: TRBJ2-3
clone_size: few
d_call: TRBD1
cdr3_nt: TGCAGTGCTAGGGGGACAGGGGGCTCAGATACGCAGTATTTT
cdr3_aa: CSARGTGGSDTQYF

v_call: TRBV6-6
j_call: TRBJ2-7
clone_size: .
d_call: .
cdr3_nt: TGTGCCAGCAGTTTCGAGGGGGGGGACTACGAGCAGTACTTC
cdr3_aa: CASSFEGGDYEQYF

v_call: TRBV6-5
j_call: TRBJ2-7
clone_size: few
d_call: TRBD2
cdr3_nt: TGTGCCAGCAGTTACTATGGGAGCACTAGCGGAATCTCCTACGAGCAGTACTTC
cdr3_aa: CASSYYGSTSGISYEQYF

v_call: TRBV11-2
j_call: TRBJ1-2
clone_size: few
d_call: TRBD1
cdr3_nt: TGTGCCAGCAGCTTAGATCAGGGGGTGGGCGGCTACACCTTC
cdr3_aa: CASSLDQGVGGYTF

v_call: TRBV20-1
j_call: TRBJ2-7
clone_size: .
d_call: TRBD2
cdr3_nt: TGCAGTGCTAGAGAGCCGGGCGGGAGGACAACAGGCGAGCAGTACTTC
cdr3_aa: CSAREPGGRTTGEQYF

v_call: TRBV6-6
j_call: TRBJ1-1
clone_size: .
d_call: .
cdr3_nt: TGTGCCAGCAGCCACCGGACTGAAGCTTTCTTT
cdr3_aa: CASSHRTEAFF

v_call: TRBV2
j_call: TRBJ2-3
clone_size: few
d_call: .
cdr3_nt: TGTGCCAGCAGAGCACAGGGCAGGCGAAGCACAGATACGCAGTATTTT
cdr3_aa: CASRAQGRRSTDTQYF

v_call: TRBV28
j_call: TRBJ2-7
clone_size: .
d_call: .
cdr3_nt: TGTGCCAGCAACAAGTTCAAGACAGGCTCGTACGAGCAGTACTTC
cdr3_aa: CASNKFKTGSYEQYF

v_call: TRBV20-1
j_call: TRBJ1-5
clone_size: few
d_call: .
cdr3_nt: TGCAGTGCTAGAATGGACAAAGCTCAGCCCCAGCATTTT
cdr3_aa: CSARMDKAQPQHF

v_call: TRBV29-1
j_call: TRBJ1-1
clone_size: .
d_call: TRBD1
cdr3_nt: TGCAGCGTTAGGGCAGGGGGCGATTTGAACACTGAAGCTTTCTTT
cdr3_aa: CSVRAGGDLNTEAFF

v_call: TRBV11-1
j_call: TRBJ2-7
clone_size: .
d_call: TRBD1
cdr3_nt: TGTGCCAGCAGCTTAGCTCGCGGACAGGCGACCTACGAGCAGTACTTC
cdr3_aa: CASSLARGQATYEQYF

v_call: TRBV13
j_call: TRBJ1-2
clone_size: .
d_call: TRBD1
cdr3_nt: TGTGCCAGCAGCCGTGCGGGGACAGGGAATGGCTACACCTTC
cdr3_aa: CASSRAGTGNGYTF

v_call: TRBV6-4
j_call: TRBJ2-7
clone_size: few
d_call: .
cdr3_nt: TGTGCCAGCCCCATGTGGGAAGATGACGAGCAGTACTTC
cdr3_aa: CASPMWEDDEQYF

v_call: TRBV7-7
j_call: TRBJ2-2
clone_size: many
d_call: .
cdr3_nt: TGTGCCAGCAGCTCAGGGTGGCCCACCGGGGAGCTGTTTTTT
cdr3_aa: CASSSGWPTGELFF

v_call: TRBV30
j_call: TRBJ1-4
clone_size: once
d_call: .
cdr3_nt: TGTGCCTCCCAGGACGGGGTTGGGGCTAATGAAAAACTGTTTTTT
cdr3_aa: CASQDGVGANEKLFF

v_call: TRBV9
j_call: TRBJ2-7
clone_size: few
d_call: .
cdr3_nt: TGTGCCAGCAGCGTAGGGCAGTCCGGATACGAGCAGTACTTC
cdr3_aa: CASSVGQSGYEQYF